This TCR beta chain was sequenced during a study of regulatory T cells in long-lasting Graves disease. Time point specified: newly diagnosed GD, antithyroid drugs for less than 3 months. RNA extracted from PBMCs served as the sequencing template. In germline, CDR1 is SGHAT, CDR2 FQNNGV. The CDR3 is 14 residues long. Trimming left V 1 base short and J 8 bases short, with 14 bases between. iRepertoire HTBI primers and Arm-PCR of CDR3 regions built TCR beta libraries. TCRdb processed the multiplex PCR reads anew with MiXCR; each CDR3 protein has one entry. The sample yields under 400,000 distinct CDR3 sequences, over 15% seen once. This clonotype was observed at least ten times. The same sample was also used in a study of T cells in Graves' hyperthyroidism and ophthalmopathy.

V usage is TRBV11-2 and J usage is TRBJ1-1; TRBD1 might be the D (5 bases). The source is a man aged 40-49 years with Graves disease. The sample here was peripheral blood mononuclear cells (PBMCs), taken at new diagnosis, from a patient treated with antithyroid drugs. In DNA, the CDR3 is TGTGCCAGCAGCTTAGCCCGGGGGGTCAAGGAAGCTTTCTTT. It translates to CASSLARGVKEAFF.